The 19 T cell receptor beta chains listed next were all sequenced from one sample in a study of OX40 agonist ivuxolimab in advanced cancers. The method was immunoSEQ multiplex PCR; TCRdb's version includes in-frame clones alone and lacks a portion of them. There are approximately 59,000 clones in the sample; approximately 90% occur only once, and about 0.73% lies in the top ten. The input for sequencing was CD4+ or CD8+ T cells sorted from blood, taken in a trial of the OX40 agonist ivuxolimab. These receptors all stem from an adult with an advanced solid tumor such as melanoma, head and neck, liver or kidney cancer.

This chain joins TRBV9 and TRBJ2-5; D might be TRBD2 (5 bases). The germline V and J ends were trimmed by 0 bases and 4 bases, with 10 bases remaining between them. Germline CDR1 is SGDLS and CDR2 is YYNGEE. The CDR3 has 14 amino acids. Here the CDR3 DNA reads TGTGCCAGCAGCGTAGGGACTGCCCGAGAGACCCAGTACTTC. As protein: CASSVGTARETQYF.

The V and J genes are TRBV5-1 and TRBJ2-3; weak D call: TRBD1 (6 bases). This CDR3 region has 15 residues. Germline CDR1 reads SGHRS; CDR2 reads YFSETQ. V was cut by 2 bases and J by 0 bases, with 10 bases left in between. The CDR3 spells CASSFGGGSTDTQYF. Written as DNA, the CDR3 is TGCGCCAGCAGCTTTGGGGGCGGGAGCACAGATACGCAGTATTTT. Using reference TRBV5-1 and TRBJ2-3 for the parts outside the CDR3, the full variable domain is KAGVTQTPRYLIKTRGQQVTLSCSPISGHRSVSWYQQTPGQGLQFLFEYFSETQRNKGNFPGRFSGRQFSNSRSEMNVSTLELGDSALYLCASSFGGGSTDTQYFGPGTRLTVL.

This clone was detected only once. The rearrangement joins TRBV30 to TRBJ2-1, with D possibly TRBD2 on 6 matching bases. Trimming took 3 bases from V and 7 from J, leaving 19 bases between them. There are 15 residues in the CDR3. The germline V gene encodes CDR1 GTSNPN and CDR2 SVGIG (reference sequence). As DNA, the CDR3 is TGTGCCTGGAGCGCTCTTTCGGGAGCAGGGAATGAGCAGTTCTTC. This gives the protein CAWSALSGAGNEQFF.

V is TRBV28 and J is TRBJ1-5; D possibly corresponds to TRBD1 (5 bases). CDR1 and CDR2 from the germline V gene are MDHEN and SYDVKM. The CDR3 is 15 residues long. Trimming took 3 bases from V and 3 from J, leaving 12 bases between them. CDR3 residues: CASSFGGSFNQPQHF. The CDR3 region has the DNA TGTGCCAGCAGTTTCGGGGGTAGCTTCAATCAGCCCCAGCATTTT.

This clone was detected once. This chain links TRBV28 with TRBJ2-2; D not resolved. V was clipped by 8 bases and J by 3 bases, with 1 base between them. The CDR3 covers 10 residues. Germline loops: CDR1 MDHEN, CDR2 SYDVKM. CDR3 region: CASYTGELFF. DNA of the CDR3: TGTGCCAGCTACACCGGGGAGCTGTTTTTT.

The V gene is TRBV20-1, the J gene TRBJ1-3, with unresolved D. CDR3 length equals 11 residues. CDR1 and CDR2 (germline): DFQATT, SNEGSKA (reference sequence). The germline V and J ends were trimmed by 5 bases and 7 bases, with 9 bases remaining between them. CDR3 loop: CSAPLTNTIYF. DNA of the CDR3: TGCAGTGCTCCCCTGACGAACACCATATATTTT.

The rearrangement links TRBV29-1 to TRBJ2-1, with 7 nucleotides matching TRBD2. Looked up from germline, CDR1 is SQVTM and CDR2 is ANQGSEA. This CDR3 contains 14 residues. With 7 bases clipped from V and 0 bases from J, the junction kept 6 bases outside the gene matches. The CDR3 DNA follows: TGCAGCGCCCCGCGGGGGTTCTCCTACAATGAGCAGTTCTTC. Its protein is CSAPRGFSYNEQFF.

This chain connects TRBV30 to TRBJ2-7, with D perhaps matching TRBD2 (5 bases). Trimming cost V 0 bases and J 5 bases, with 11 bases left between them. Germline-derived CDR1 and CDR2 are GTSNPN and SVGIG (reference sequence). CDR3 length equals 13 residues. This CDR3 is CAWSVRGSHEQYF. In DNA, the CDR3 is TGTGCCTGGAGTGTACGAGGGAGCCACGAGCAGTACTTC.

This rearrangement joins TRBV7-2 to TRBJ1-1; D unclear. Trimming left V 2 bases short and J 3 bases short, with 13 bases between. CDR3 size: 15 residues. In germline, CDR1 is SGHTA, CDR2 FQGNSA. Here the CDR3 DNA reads TGTGCCAGCAGCTTACAAGGGCGGAAATACACTGAAGCTTTCTTT. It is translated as CASSLQGRKYTEAFF.

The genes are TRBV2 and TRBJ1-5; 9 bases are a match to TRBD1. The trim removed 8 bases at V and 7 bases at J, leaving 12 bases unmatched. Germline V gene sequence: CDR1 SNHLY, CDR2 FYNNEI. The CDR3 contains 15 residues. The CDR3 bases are TGTGCCAGCTCAGGGAGGGACAGGGTAGGGCAGCCCCAGCATTTT. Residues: CASSGRDRVGQPQHF.

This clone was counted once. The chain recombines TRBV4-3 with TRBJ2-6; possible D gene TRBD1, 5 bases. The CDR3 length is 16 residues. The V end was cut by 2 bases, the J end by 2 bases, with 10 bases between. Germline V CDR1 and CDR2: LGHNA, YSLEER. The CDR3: CASSQPQGTGANVLTF. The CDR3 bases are TGCGCCAGCAGCCAACCCCAGGGTACTGGGGCCAACGTCCTGACTTTC.

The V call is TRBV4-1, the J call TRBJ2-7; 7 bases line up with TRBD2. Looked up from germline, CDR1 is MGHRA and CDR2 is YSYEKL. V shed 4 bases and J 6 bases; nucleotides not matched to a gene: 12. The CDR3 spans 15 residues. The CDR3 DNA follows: TGCGCCAGCAGCCTAGGAGCGGGAAGCACGCCCGAGCAGTACTTC. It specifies CASSLGAGSTPEQYF.

The CDR3 sequence: CASSPPPGQDPWGQFF. The CDR3 DNA follows: TGTGCCAGCAGCCCACCGCCCGGACAGGACCCGTGGGGGCAGTTCTTC. The chain couples TRBV13 to TRBJ2-1, with 7 nucleotides matching TRBD1. The CDR3 sequence is 16 residues long. Per the germline V gene, CDR1 is PRHDT and CDR2 is FYEKMQ (reference sequence). V shed 5 bases and J 12 bases; nucleotides not matched to a gene: 19. The full variable domain, its missing parts supplied by reference TRBV13 and TRBJ2-1, is AAGVIQSPRHLIKEKRETATLKCYPIPRHDTVYWYQQGPGQDPQFLISFYEKMQSDKGSIPDRFSAQQFSDYHSELNMSSLELGDSALYFCASSPPPGQDPWGQFFGPGTRLTVL.

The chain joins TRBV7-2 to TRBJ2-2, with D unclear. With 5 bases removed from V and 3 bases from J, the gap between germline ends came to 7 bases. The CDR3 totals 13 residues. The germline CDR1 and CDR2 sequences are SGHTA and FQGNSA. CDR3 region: CASSPPHTGELFF. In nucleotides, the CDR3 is TGTGCCAGCAGCCCCCCCCACACCGGGGAGCTGTTTTTT.

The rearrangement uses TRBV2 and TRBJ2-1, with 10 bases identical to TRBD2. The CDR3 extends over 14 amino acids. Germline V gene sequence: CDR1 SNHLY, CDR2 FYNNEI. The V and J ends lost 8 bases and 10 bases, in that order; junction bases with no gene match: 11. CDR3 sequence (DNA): TGTGCCAGCGCCGGTCTAGCGGGAGTCGGGGAGCAGTTCTTC. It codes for CASAGLAGVGEQFF.

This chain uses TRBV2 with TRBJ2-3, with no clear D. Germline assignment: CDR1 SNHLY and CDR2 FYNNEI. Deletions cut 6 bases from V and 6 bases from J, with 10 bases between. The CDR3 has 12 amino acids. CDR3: CASRYLGDTQYF. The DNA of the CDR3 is TGTGCCAGCAGGTACCTGGGGGATACGCAGTATTTT.

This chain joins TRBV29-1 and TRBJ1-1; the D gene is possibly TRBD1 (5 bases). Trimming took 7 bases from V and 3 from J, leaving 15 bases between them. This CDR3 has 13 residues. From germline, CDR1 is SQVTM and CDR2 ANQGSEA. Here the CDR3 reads CSAAGVGDTEAFF. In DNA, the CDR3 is TGCAGCGCGGCGGGGGTTGGGGACACTGAAGCTTTCTTT. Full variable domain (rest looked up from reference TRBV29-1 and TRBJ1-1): SAVISQKPSRDICQRGTSLTIQCQVDSQVTMMFWYRQQPGQSLTLIATANQGSEATYESGFVIDKFPISRPNLTFSTLTVSNMSPEDSSIYLCSAAGVGDTEAFFGQGTRLTVV.

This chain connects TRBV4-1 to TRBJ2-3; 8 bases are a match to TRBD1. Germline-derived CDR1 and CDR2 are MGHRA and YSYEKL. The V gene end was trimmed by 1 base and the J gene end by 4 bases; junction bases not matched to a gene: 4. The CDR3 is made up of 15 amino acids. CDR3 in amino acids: CASSQARTGPDTQYF. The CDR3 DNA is TGCGCCAGCAGCCAAGCCCGGACAGGGCCAGATACGCAGTATTTT.

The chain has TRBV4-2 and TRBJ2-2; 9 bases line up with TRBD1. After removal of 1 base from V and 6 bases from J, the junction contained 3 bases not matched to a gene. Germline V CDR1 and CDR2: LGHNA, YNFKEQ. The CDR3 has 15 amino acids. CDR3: CASSQATGGPGELFF. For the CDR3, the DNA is TGTGCCAGCAGCCAAGCTACAGGGGGCCCCGGGGAGCTGTTTTTT.